The 24 T cell receptor beta chains listed next were all sequenced from one sample in a study of blood T cell repertoires in COVID-19. Only in-frame clones appear in the TCRdb table, and some are missing; sequencing was by immunoSEQ multiplex PCR. The repertoire holds about 190,000 clones, with around 86% as singletons. The sample was peripheral blood. The receptors come from a woman aged 40 to 50 with acute or convalescent COVID-19.

The V and J genes are TRBV5-1 and TRBJ2-1, with a weak D call TRBD2 (7 bases). Germline V gene sequence: CDR1 SGHRS, CDR2 YFSETQ. CDR3 size: 15 residues. V lost 0 bases, J lost 4 bases, and 11 bases lay in between. CDR3 DNA: TGCGCCAGCAGCTTGGATGAGGGGGGGTACAATGAGCAGTTCTTC. Amino acids: CASSLDEGGYNEQFF. Full variable domain (remainder filled in from reference TRBV5-1 and TRBJ2-1): KAGVTQTPRYLIKTRGQQVTLSCSPISGHRSVSWYQQTPGQGLQFLFEYFSETQRNKGNFPGRFSGRQFSNSRSEMNVSTLELGDSALYLCASSLDEGGYNEQFFGPGTRLTVL.

V and J are TRBV27 and TRBJ1-2, with D maybe TRBD1 (6 bases). The CDR3 has 15 residues. V shed 6 bases and J shed 2 bases, with 16 bases lying between them. Germline CDR1 and CDR2: MNHEY and SMNVEV (reference sequence). The CDR3 bases are TGTGCCAGCAGGAGATCCGGGACACAGAACTATGGCTACACCTTC. Its translation: CASRRSGTQNYGYTF.

This clone came up a few times. The chain carries TRBV5-1 and TRBJ2-2, with 10 bases matching TRBD2. The V gene's germline CDR1 is SGHRS and CDR2 YFSETQ. The CDR3 is 16 amino acids. The V gene end was trimmed by 7 bases and the J gene end by 5 bases; junction bases not matched to a gene: 11. CDR3 region: CASRTGAGGGTGELFF. Written as DNA, the CDR3 is TGCGCCAGCCGCACCGGAGCGGGAGGGGGGACCGGGGAGCTGTTTTTT.

The chain is built from TRBV6-6 and TRBJ1-4; 11 bases are a match to TRBD1. The V segment lost 7 bases and the J segment 8 bases; nucleotides outside the gene matches: 6. This CDR3 comprises 14 residues. Germline V gene data show CDR1 as MNHNY and CDR2 as SVGAGI (reference sequence). CDR3 loop: CASNPGTGGEKLFF. The CDR3, as DNA: TGTGCCAGCAACCCCGGGACAGGGGGGGAAAAACTGTTTTTT.

This clone was picked up many times. The chain links TRBV12-3 or TRBV12-4 to TRBJ2-7; TRBD1 matches at 7 bases. The CDR3 is 12 residues long. With 6 bases clipped from V and 12 bases from J, the junction kept 11 bases outside the gene matches. The CDR3 coding sequence is TGTGCCAGCAGCCCAAGAGGACAGGAGTTGTACTTC. This sequence encodes CASSPRGQELYF.

This clone has ten or more counts. The chain joins TRBV14 to TRBJ1-1, with unresolved D. The V gene lost 1 base and the J gene lost 2 bases, with 11 bases spanning the gap. CDR1 is SGHDN, CDR2 FVKESK, per germline. The CDR3 has 15 amino acids. CDR3 residues: CASSQVVENNTEAFF. The DNA for the CDR3 is TGTGCCAGCAGCCAAGTCGTAGAGAATAACACTGAAGCTTTCTTT. Looking up the rest from reference TRBV14 and TRBJ1-1 gives the full variable domain: EAGVTQFPSHSVIEKGQTVTLRCDPISGHDNLYWYRRVMGKEIKFLLHFVKESKQDESGMPNNRFLAERTGGTYSTLKVQPAELEDSGVYFCASSQVVENNTEAFFGQGTRLTVV.

The V call is TRBV18, the J call TRBJ1-1; D uncertain. This CDR3 spans 18 amino acids. Per germline, CDR1 KGHSH and CDR2 LQKENI. Trimming cost V 5 bases and J 5 bases, with 27 bases left between them. CDR3 protein: CASSILKGVNQLRTEAFF. CDR3 DNA sequence: TGTGCCAGCTCAATTTTAAAAGGAGTTAATCAGTTGAGGACTGAAGCTTTCTTT.

The gene calls are TRBV5-1 and TRBJ2-7; possibly TRBD2 for D (6 bases). V was clipped by 0 bases and J by 3 bases, with 16 bases between them. CDR1 is SGHRS, CDR2 YFSETQ, per germline. The CDR3 consists of 16 residues. CDR3 region: CASSLAGGRTIYEQYF. The CDR3 DNA reads as TGCGCCAGCAGCTTGGCCGGGGGAAGGACCATCTACGAGCAGTACTTC.

The rearrangement links TRBV18 to TRBJ1-5, with D possibly matching TRBD1 (6 bases). CDR1 is KGHSH, CDR2 LQKENI, per germline. The CDR3 length is 16 residues. Trimming cost V 2 bases and J 7 bases, with 18 bases left between them. CDR3 loop: CASSPGSGEGVQPQHF. The CDR3, as DNA: TGTGCCAGCTCACCAGGGTCAGGGGAAGGGGTCCAGCCCCAGCATTTT.

V and J are TRBV7-9 and TRBJ1-1; a weak D match, TRBD1 (5 bases). CDR1 and CDR2 (germline): SEHNR, FQNEAQ (reference sequence). V dropped 4 bases and J dropped 2 bases, with 8 bases sitting between them. This CDR3 has 13 amino acids. In DNA, the CDR3 is TGTGCCAGCAGCTCACAGGTTAACACTGAAGCTTTCTTT. It specifies CASSSQVNTEAFF.

The chain combines TRBV10-3 with TRBJ2-1, with D possibly being TRBD1 (6 bases). This CDR3 has 13 residues. CDR1 ENHRY and CDR2 SYGVKD come from the germline V gene. Trimming left V 4 bases short and J 3 bases short, with 7 bases between. Written as DNA, the CDR3 is TGTGCCATCAGTGTGACAGGCTACAATGAGCAGTTCTTC. It translates to CAISVTGYNEQFF.

The V and J genes are TRBV5-1 and TRBJ2-1; 12 nucleotides agree with TRBD2. V was clipped by 4 bases and J by 10 bases; unmatched bases: 9. The germline gives CDR1 SGHRS, CDR2 YFSETQ. This CDR3 spans 15 amino acids. As DNA, the CDR3 is TGCGCCAGCAGCAAAAGACTAGCGGGAGAATCGGAGCAGTTCTTC. Its protein product is CASSKRLAGESEQFF.

CDR3 sequence reads: CASSTKKGAQYF. In nucleotides, the CDR3 is TGTGCCAGCAGCACGAAGAAAGGGGCGCAGTATTTT. The genes are TRBV27 and TRBJ2-3; D perhaps matches TRBD1 (5 bases). The germline V gene encodes CDR1 MNHEY and CDR2 SMNVEV (reference sequence). Trimming pared 6 bases from V and 10 bases from J, leaving 14 bases between. The CDR3 consists of 12 residues.

The chain combines TRBV7-9 with TRBJ1-6, with 8 bases identical to TRBD1. This CDR3 spans 15 amino acids. Germline CDR1 SEHNR, CDR2 FQNEAQ (reference sequence). V gave up 4 bases and J gave up 8 bases; unmatched junction bases: 7. The CDR3 is CASSSSDRGDSPLHF. The CDR3, as DNA: TGTGCCAGCAGCTCGAGCGACAGGGGAGATTCACCCCTCCACTTT.

This clone has just one count. This sequence joins TRBV11-2 and TRBJ2-5, with 9 bases that match TRBD1. In germline, CDR1 is SGHAT, CDR2 FQNNGV. V was pared by 1 base and J by 1 base, with 1 base of the junction left unmatched. The CDR3 contains 15 residues. CDR3 bases: TGTGCCAGCAGCTTAGGGGACAGGGCCCAAGAGACCCAGTACTTC. Its translation: CASSLGDRAQETQYF. The full variable domain, with the rest looked up from reference TRBV11-2 and TRBJ2-5, is EAGVAQSPRYKIIEKRQSVAFWCNPISGHATLYWYQQILGQGPKLLIQFQNNGVVDDSQLPKDRFSAERLKGVDSTLKIQPAKLEDSAVYLCASSLGDRAQETQYFGPGTRLLVL.

J is TRBJ1-4 and V is TRBV30; possible D gene TRBD1, 6 bases. Trimming cost V 0 bases and J 6 bases, with 11 bases left between them. From germline, CDR1 is GTSNPN and CDR2 SVGIG (reference sequence). This CDR3 contains 14 residues. DNA for the CDR3: TGTGCCTGGAGTGTGGGGGGGGCTGATGAAAAACTGTTTTTT. Translated: CAWSVGGADEKLFF.

The chain is built from TRBV4-2 and TRBJ2-7; D perhaps matches TRBD2 (6 bases). Deletions cut 3 bases from V and 10 bases from J, with 19 bases between. Germline CDR1 reads LGHNA; CDR2 reads YNFKEQ. The CDR3 totals 14 residues. This CDR3 reads CASSHMGLMAIQYF. Written as DNA, the CDR3 is TGTGCCAGCAGCCACATGGGACTTATGGCGATACAGTACTTC.

The rearrangement links TRBV6-5 to TRBJ1-2, with D unclear. The CDR3 has 12 residues. Between the trimmed V and J ends, which lost 8 bases and 2 bases, there was a span of 9 bases. Germline CDR1 MNHEY, CDR2 SVGAGI. This CDR3 reads CASGSYNYGYTF. The DNA of the CDR3 is TGTGCCAGCGGGAGTTACAACTATGGCTACACCTTC.

This chain joins TRBV11-3 and TRBJ1-3; D uncertain. The CDR3 sequence is 13 residues long. The germline gives CDR1 SGHNT, CDR2 YENEEA. The ends were cut back, 0 bases at V and 4 bases at J, with 4 bases in the middle. The CDR3 DNA reads TGTGCCAGCAGCTTAGATCAAGGAAACACCATATATTTT. This gives the protein CASSLDQGNTIYF. The whole variable domain, filled in from reference TRBV11-3 and TRBJ1-3, reads EAGVVQSPRYKIIEKKQPVAFWCNPISGHNTLYWYLQNLGQGPELLIRYENEEAVDDSQLPKDRFSAERLKGVDSTLKIQPAELGDSAVYLCASSLDQGNTIYFGEGSWLTVV.

The chain joins TRBV27 to TRBJ1-6; D may be TRBD1 (5 bases). CDR3 length equals 14 residues. Trimming pared 3 bases from V and 5 bases from J, leaving 8 bases between. The germline gives CDR1 MNHEY, CDR2 SMNVEV (reference sequence). As DNA, the CDR3 is TGTGCCAGCAGTTTGTGGGGGGATAATTCACCCCTCCACTTT. This codes for CASSLWGDNSPLHF.

This chain connects TRBV5-1 to TRBJ2-2, with 7 bases lining up with TRBD2. V was pared by 2 bases and J by 6 bases, with 10 bases of the junction left unmatched. This CDR3 has 16 amino acids. In germline, CDR1 is SGHRS, CDR2 YFSETQ. In nucleotides, the CDR3 is TGCGCCAGCAGCTTCCAAGGACTAGAGTCGGCCGGGGAGCTGTTTTTT. It is translated as CASSFQGLESAGELFF.

The rearrangement uses TRBV4-1 and TRBJ2-7; 7 bases match TRBD2. The CDR3 length is 14 residues. The germline V gene has CDR1 MGHRA and CDR2 YSYEKL. V gave up 1 base and J gave up 0 bases; unmatched junction bases: 0. CDR3: CASSQGLASYEQYF. CDR3 nucleotides: TGCGCCAGCAGCCAAGGACTAGCCTCCTACGAGCAGTACTTC.

The J gene is TRBJ2-1, the V gene TRBV14; TRBD2 matches at 7 bases. The V gene end was trimmed by 4 bases and the J gene end by 10 bases; junction bases not matched to a gene: 7. This CDR3 comprises 13 residues. Germline lookup yields CDR1 SGHDN and CDR2 FVKESK. Here the CDR3 reads CASSPRGGEEQFF. In nucleotides, the CDR3 is TGTGCCAGCAGCCCCCGGGGAGGGGAAGAGCAGTTCTTC.

V and J are TRBV5-1 and TRBJ1-2; perhaps TRBD1 as D (5 bases). Germline CDR1 reads SGHRS; CDR2 reads YFSETQ. Trimming removed 1 base at V and 6 bases at J, with 16 bases between. This CDR3 is built from 15 residues. This chain's CDR3 is CASSLLQGIKNGYTF. The CDR3 DNA reads TGCGCCAGCAGCTTGCTTCAGGGAATTAAGAATGGCTACACCTTC.